Following are 20 T cell receptor beta chains from one sample sequenced in a study of beta chain features in type 1 diabetes. The antigens of these receptors remain unknown. Study conclusions and caveats: Type 1 diabetes patients had TCRB CDR3s that were shorter (moderately but significantly so) in all four CD4+ subsets.

Every isolated RNA sample was fully reverse transcribed, so sequencing captured expressed TCRB transcripts. Produced via immunoSEQ multiplex PCR; TCRdb's table is partial and in-frame only. Of around 140,000 clones detected, about an eighth appear once; the ten largest clones hold roughly 1.4%. The sample comprised central memory CD4+ T cells from blood. These receptors were collected from a man aged 18 to 35 with type 1 diabetes.

This chain connects TRBV18 to TRBJ2-1, with D perhaps matching TRBD1 (6 bases). Germline CDR1 reads KGHSH; CDR2 reads LQKENI. CDR3 length equals 13 residues. V lost 6 bases and J 12 bases, leaving 18 bases between the germline ends. CDR3 residues: CASSPDSPAGQFF. DNA for the CDR3: TGTGCCAGCTCCCCGGACAGTCCCGCGGGGCAGTTCTTC.

In its sample, this clone was seen a few times. The chain joins TRBV18 to TRBJ1-4, with a weak D call TRBD1 (6 bases). Looked up from germline, CDR1 is KGHSH and CDR2 is LQKENI. V shed 5 bases and J shed 5 bases, with 12 bases lying between them. This CDR3 spans 14 amino acids. DNA of the CDR3: TGTGCCAGCTCAGAGGACAGTCCCAATGAAAAACTGTTTTTT. Its translation is CASSEDSPNEKLFF.

The chain joins TRBV7-2 to TRBJ1-5, with D unresolved. The germline CDR1 and CDR2 sequences are SGHTA and FQGNSA. The CDR3 sequence is 13 residues long. V lost 5 bases, J lost 6 bases, and 11 bases lay in between. CDR3 in DNA: TGTGCCAGCAGCAAGGCGGCGAGTCAGCCCCAGCATTTT. Its protein product is CASSKAASQPQHF. The full variable domain, its missing parts supplied by reference TRBV7-2 and TRBJ1-5, is GAGVSQSPSNKVTEKGKDVELRCDPISGHTALYWYRQSLGQGLEFLIYFQGNSAPDKSGLPSDRFSAERTGGSVSTLTIQRTQQEDSAVYLCASSKAASQPQHFGDGTRLSIL.

This clone was counted only a few times. V is TRBV29-1 and J is TRBJ2-1, with TRBD1 matching over 8 bases. V shed 7 bases and J 8 bases; nucleotides not matched to a gene: 10. Germline V gene sequence: CDR1 SQVTM, CDR2 ANQGSEA. CDR3 length: 13 amino acids. This CDR3 is CSADRVNMDEQFF. The CDR3 DNA follows: TGCAGCGCGGACAGGGTTAATATGGATGAGCAGTTCTTC.

This clone turned up a few times. The V and J genes are TRBV2 and TRBJ2-6; D gene unclear. CDR3 length equals 15 residues. V gave up 7 bases and J gave up 1 base, with 11 bases separating them. CDR1 is SNHLY and CDR2 is FYNNEI in the germline V gene. This CDR3 is CASTPERSGANVLTF. Written as DNA, the CDR3 is TGTGCCAGCACCCCGGAGAGGTCTGGGGCCAACGTCCTGACTTTC.

The genes are TRBV10-3 and TRBJ1-2; the D is unclear. The CDR3 runs to 13 residues. Trimming removed 4 bases from V and 6 bases from J, with 12 bases in between. Germline loops: CDR1 ENHRY, CDR2 SYGVKD. This CDR3 is CAISVKVVDGYTF. The CDR3, as DNA: TGTGCCATCAGTGTGAAGGTAGTGGATGGCTACACCTTC.

In its sample, this clone was seen a few times. The gene calls are TRBV27 and TRBJ2-1, with unresolved D. V was clipped by 1 base and J by 1 base, with 17 bases between them. Germline V lookup: CDR1 MNHEY, CDR2 SMNVEV (reference sequence). CDR3 size: 18 residues. CDR3 residues: CASSLYAHRVGSYNEQFF. In DNA form, the CDR3 reads TGTGCCAGCAGTTTATATGCCCACCGGGTCGGGTCCTACAATGAGCAGTTCTTC.

The sample holds a few counts of this clone. The CDR3 region is CATRGGSSYNEQFF. Written as DNA, the CDR3 is TGTGCCACCCGCGGGGGTAGCTCCTACAATGAGCAGTTCTTC. The chain carries TRBV19 and TRBJ2-1, with 7 positions matching TRBD2. Germline V gene lookup returns CDR1 LNHDA and CDR2 SQIVND (reference sequence). V lost 10 bases to trimming and J lost 0 bases; unmatched junction nucleotides: 6. The CDR3 has 14 residues.

This clone was picked up a small number of times. The chain combines TRBV21-1 with TRBJ2-7; TRBD1 is taken as the D call from the table, unchecked against the DNA. TRBV21-1 is reported as a pseudogene. This CDR3 has 14 residues. The CDR3 is CATLRGGQAYEQYF. DNA for the CDR3: TGTGCCACCCTCAGGGGGGGACAGGCCTACGAGCAGTACTTC.

The chain couples TRBV2 to TRBJ1-1; 9 positions agree with TRBD1. The CDR3 loop spans 14 amino acids. CDR1 is SNHLY, CDR2 FYNNEI, per germline. The V gene end was trimmed by 10 bases and the J gene end by 5 bases; junction bases not matched to a gene: 11. The CDR3 is CATRRDRESTEAFF. The DNA of the CDR3 is TGTGCCACCCGAAGGGACAGGGAGTCTACTGAAGCTTTCTTT.

The chain combines TRBV9 with TRBJ2-3, with 7 bases lining up with TRBD1. Trimming took 3 bases from V and 2 from J; bases not matched to a gene: 3. This CDR3 comprises 14 residues. Germline CDR1 and CDR2: SGDLS and YYNGEE. This chain's CDR3 is CASSADRNTDTQYF. The CDR3 DNA is TGTGCCAGCAGCGCGGACAGGAACACAGATACGCAGTATTTT.

The sample holds many counts of this clone. The chain combines TRBV13 with TRBJ1-1, with D perhaps matching TRBD1 (5 bases). This CDR3 contains 11 residues. V was cut by 6 bases and J by 7 bases, with 9 bases left in between. Germline V gene data show CDR1 as PRHDT and CDR2 as FYEKMQ (reference sequence). The CDR3 protein is CASSSTDEAFF. DNA for the CDR3: TGTGCCAGCAGTTCGACAGATGAAGCTTTCTTT. Combining the CDR3 with reference TRBV13 and TRBJ1-1 gives the whole variable domain AAGVIQSPRHLIKEKRETATLKCYPIPRHDTVYWYQQGPGQDPQFLISFYEKMQSDKGSIPDRFSAQQFSDYHSELNMSSLELGDSALYFCASSSTDEAFFGQGTRLTVV.

This clone came up a few times. The chain couples TRBV10-3 to TRBJ2-5, with D possibly being TRBD1 (5 bases). The CDR3 extends over 13 amino acids. Trimming removed 4 bases at V and 1 base at J, with 7 bases between. CDR1 ENHRY and CDR2 SYGVKD come from the germline V gene. DNA of the CDR3: TGTGCCATCAGTGGGGGCAGCCAAGAGACCCAGTACTTC. Its protein product is CAISGGSQETQYF.

The chain employs TRBV6-5 and TRBJ1-4, with a tentative D call TRBD1 (5 bases). From germline, CDR1 is MNHEY and CDR2 SVGAGI. Trimming shortened V by 0 bases and J by 7 bases, and 12 bases separated the two germline ends. This CDR3 spans 15 amino acids. CDR3 in amino acids: CASSYSRGAGEKLFF. The CDR3 DNA is TGTGCCAGCAGTTACTCAAGGGGAGCGGGTGAAAAACTGTTTTTT.

The genes are TRBV9 and TRBJ2-7; D might be TRBD1 or TRBD2, each matching 5 bases. Germline lookup yields CDR1 SGDLS and CDR2 YYNGEE. Trimming took off 0 bases at V and 0 bases at J, with 7 bases between the two ends. CDR3 length: 14 residues. CDR3 bases: TGTGCCAGCAGCGTAGAAGGGACCTCCTACGAGCAGTACTTC. As protein: CASSVEGTSYEQYF.

Concerning this clone itself: Other DNA sequences in the same sample also yield this CDR3. The chain has TRBV28 and TRBJ1-2, with D hard to call. The V gene lost 3 bases and the J gene lost 5 bases, with 10 bases spanning the gap. The germline gives CDR1 MDHEN, CDR2 SYDVKM. The CDR3 has 13 residues. CDR3 bases: TGTGCCAGCAGTTTTAGGGTCGAGTATGGCTACACCTTC. Protein product: CASSFRVEYGYTF.

This clone was detected only a few times. V usage is TRBV7-2 and J usage is TRBJ1-1, with D unresolved. The V and J ends lost 5 bases and 2 bases respectively, with 15 bases between them. Germline lookup yields CDR1 SGHTA and CDR2 FQGNSA. The CDR3 loop spans 15 amino acids. The CDR3 region is CASSQLSTINTEAFF. The CDR3 nucleotides are TGTGCCAGCAGCCAACTGTCAACGATAAACACTGAAGCTTTCTTT. The variable domain in full, with the rest retrieved from reference TRBV7-2 and TRBJ1-1, is GAGVSQSPSNKVTEKGKDVELRCDPISGHTALYWYRQSLGQGLEFLIYFQGNSAPDKSGLPSDRFSAERTGGSVSTLTIQRTQQEDSAVYLCASSQLSTINTEAFFGQGTRLTVV.

The J gene is TRBJ2-1, the V gene TRBV5-4; D unresolved. Trimming stripped 0 bases from V and 5 bases from J, with 12 bases between. Germline V gene sequence: CDR1 SGHNT, CDR2 YYREEE (reference sequence). The CDR3 length is 15 residues. The CDR3 spells CASSLGASQDNEQFF. The CDR3 bases are TGTGCCAGCAGCTTGGGGGCGTCCCAGGACAATGAGCAGTTCTTC.

This clone was seen a handful of times. The rearrangement joins TRBV6-5 to TRBJ1-1, with a possible D match to TRBD1 (5 bases). Looked up from germline, CDR1 is MNHEY and CDR2 is SVGAGI. CDR3 length: 14 amino acids. V lost 0 bases to trimming and J lost 4 bases, with 9 bases between them. CDR3 DNA: TGTGCCAGCAGTTACTCTGGGGGTAGCACTGAAGCTTTCTTT. This encodes CASSYSGGSTEAFF.

The gene calls are TRBV27 and TRBJ1-6, with D possibly TRBD1 on 5 matching bases. The CDR3 has 17 residues. V gave up 0 bases and J gave up 8 bases, with 17 bases separating them. CDR1 and CDR2 (germline): MNHEY, SMNVEV (reference sequence). The DNA of the CDR3 is TGTGCCAGCAGTTTATCCCCTCCAGGGTTTGGTTATTCACCCCTCCACTTT. It yields the protein CASSLSPPGFGYSPLHF.